Listed below are T cell receptor beta chains from one sample, sequenced in a study of blood T cell repertoires in COVID-19. Method: immunoSEQ multiplex PCR; TCRdb's copy keeps in-frame clones and lacks some. The sample consists of about 88,000 clones, more than 70% of them appearing once. The sample was peripheral blood. The receptors were gathered from a woman older than 75 with acute or convalescent COVID-19. CDR3s include the opening cysteine and the closing phenylalanine or tryptophan. A D gene is named only where the DNA matches it firmly. The listing skips clone size in some rows; elsewhere it reads once, few, many or a size class.

CAWKLYPAGSSYNEQFF	TGTGCCTGGAAACTCTACCCCGCGGGGAGCTCCTACAATGAGCAGTTCTTC	TRBV30	TRBJ2-1	.	once
CASSKETSGGETQYF	TGTGCCAGCAGCAAAGAGACTAGCGGGGGGGAGACCCAGTACTTC	TRBV21-1	TRBJ2-5	.	.
CASSGGEGRETQYF	TGTGCCAGCAGCGGCGGGGAGGGCCGGGAGACCCAGTACTTC	TRBV2	TRBJ2-5	TRBD2	.
CASSLSGTRDTQYF	TGTGCCAGCAGCTTAAGTGGTACCCGGGATACGCAGTATTTT	TRBV7-3	TRBJ2-3	.	.
CASSSRVLNQPQHF	TGTGCCAGCAGCTCCCGGGTCCTTAATCAGCCCCAGCATTTT	TRBV5-6	TRBJ1-5	.	.
CASRGTGPDTQYF	TGTGCCAGCAGAGGGACAGGGCCAGATACGCAGTATTTT	TRBV2	TRBJ2-3	TRBD1	.
CASSYGAGGSGANVLTF	TGTGCCAGCAGTTACGGTGCAGGTGGCTCTGGGGCCAACGTCCTGACTTTC	TRBV6-2/TRBV6-3	TRBJ2-6	.	.
CASSNQGAHSNQPQHF	TGTGCCAGCAGCAATCAGGGGGCGCACAGCAATCAGCCCCAGCATTTT	TRBV5-6	TRBJ1-5	TRBD1	.
CASSLEQGMVTTEAFF	TGCGCCAGCAGCTTGGAACAGGGCATGGTGACGACTGAAGCTTTCTTT	TRBV5-1	TRBJ1-1	.	.
CASSSTGTSGPSSYEQYF	TGCGCCAGCAGCTCCACCGGGACTAGCGGGCCTAGCTCCTACGAGCAGTACTTC	TRBV5-1	TRBJ2-7	TRBD2	.
CASSFRGRDNSPLHF	TGTGCCAGCAGTTTCAGGGGGCGGGATAATTCACCCCTCCACTTT	TRBV28	TRBJ1-6	TRBD1	.
CASSWGLGDSPLHF	TGTGCCAGCAGCTGGGGGCTCGGGGATTCACCCCTCCACTTT	TRBV7-3	TRBJ1-6	.	.
CASSHLSGGAPDTQYF	TGTGCCAGCAGCCACCTTAGCGGGGGGGCCCCAGATACGCAGTATTTT	TRBV3-1/TRBV3-2	TRBJ2-3	TRBD2	once
CSVGQPTGEQYF	TGCAGCGTTGGACAGCCAACCGGCGAGCAGTACTTC	TRBV29-1	TRBJ2-7	.	.
CATSKGQGYGYTF	TGTGCCACCAGCAAGGGACAGGGGTATGGCTACACCTTC	TRBV15	TRBJ1-2	TRBD1	.
CASSKVGGDGYTF	TGTGCCAGCAGCAAAGTAGGGGGGGATGGCTACACCTTC	TRBV7-9	TRBJ1-2	.	.
CASRQGNSNQPQHF	TGTGCCAGCAGGCAGGGGAATAGCAATCAGCCCCAGCATTTT	TRBV2	TRBJ1-5	.	few
CASRTAGPPYGYTF	TGTGCCAGCAGGACGGCAGGGCCCCCCTATGGCTACACCTTC	TRBV27	TRBJ1-2	.	few
CATSGGRNTGELFF	TGTGCCACCTCCGGGGGGCGGAACACCGGGGAGCTGTTTTTT	TRBV5-4	TRBJ2-2	.	.
CASSQDWGLAVFNEQFF	TGCGCCAGCAGCCAAGATTGGGGACTAGCGGTTTTCAATGAGCAGTTCTTC	TRBV4-3	TRBJ2-1	TRBD2	.
CASSSFRDEYF	TGTGCCAGCAGCTCCTTCAGGGATGAGTACTTC	TRBV5-4	TRBJ2-7	.	.
CASSLGRGGPEQYF	TGTGCCAGCAGCTTGGGGCGGGGGGGCCCCGAGCAGTACTTC	TRBV5-4	TRBJ2-7	TRBD2	.
CASSQEGQGGYKVLWSNQPQHF	TGCGCCAGCAGCCAAGAAGGGCAGGGAGGATATAAAGTATTGTGGAGCAATCAGCCCCAGCATTTT	TRBV4-1	TRBJ1-5	.	.
CASSLDMLYNSPLHF	TGTGCCAGCAGCCTCGACATGCTCTATAATTCACCCCTCCACTTT	TRBV7-2	TRBJ1-6	.	.
CASRFETGPAFF	TGCGCCAGCAGATTCGAGACAGGGCCAGCTTTCTTT	TRBV5-1	TRBJ1-1	TRBD1	.
CASSLEGGGGYGYTF	TGTGCCAGCAGCTTAGAAGGGGGCGGCGGCTATGGCTACACCTTC	TRBV7-9	TRBJ1-2	TRBD1	.
CSARSGGDSNEQFF	TGCAGCGCGCGCTCAGGGGGAGACAGCAATGAGCAGTTCTTC	TRBV29-1	TRBJ2-1	TRBD1	.
CASSLVSSSSGRDSPLHF	TGTGCCAGCAGCTTGGTTTCGAGTAGCAGTGGCAGGGATTCACCCCTCCACTTT	TRBV7-6	TRBJ1-6	.	.
CSVFGGRTGELFF	TGCAGCGTATTCGGGGGGCGCACCGGGGAGCTGTTTTTT	TRBV29-1	TRBJ2-2	.	.
CATSEPGQGGEKLFF	TGTGCCACCAGTGAGCCGGGACAGGGTGGAGAAAAACTGTTTTTT	TRBV24-1	TRBJ1-4	TRBD1	.
CAISGGSGGIIYGYTF	TGTGCCATCAGTGGAGGTTCGGGGGGCATTATCTATGGCTACACCTTC	TRBV10-3	TRBJ1-2	.	few
CASSPRGTGKDEQFF	TGCGCCAGCAGCCCACGCGGGACAGGGAAGGATGAGCAGTTCTTC	TRBV4-3	TRBJ2-1	TRBD1	.
CASSNSVATNEKLFF	TGTGCCAGCAGTAACTCGGTTGCAACTAATGAAAAACTGTTTTTT	TRBV28	TRBJ1-4	.	.
CASSFRLGGEQYF	TGTGCCAGCAGTTTTCGCCTAGGGGGAGAGCAGTACTTC	TRBV28	TRBJ2-7	.	.
CASSPNSQGTDTQYF	TGTGCCAGCAGCCCCAACTCTCAAGGCACAGATACGCAGTATTTT	TRBV7-8	TRBJ2-3	.	.
CASSFGGEGGTQYF	TGTGCCAGCAGCTTCGGGGGAGAGGGCGGTACGCAGTATTTT	TRBV7-2	TRBJ2-3	.	.
CASSKVGQYNQPQHF	TGTGCCAGCAGCAAAGTAGGACAGTACAATCAGCCCCAGCATTTT	TRBV21-1	TRBJ1-5	.	.
CASSSGQDLRAFF	TGCGCCAGCAGCTCGGGACAGGATTTGCGAGCTTTCTTT	TRBV5-1	TRBJ1-1	TRBD1	.
CASSLVVGGGEQFF	TGTGCCAGCAGCTTAGTTGTGGGAGGGGGTGAGCAGTTCTTC	TRBV11-2	TRBJ2-1	.	.
CASRPGQATSGNTIYF	TGTGCCAGTAGGCCGGGACAGGCGACCTCTGGAAACACCATATATTTT	TRBV19	TRBJ1-3	TRBD1	.
CATSDPLAGAHNEQFF	TGTGCCACCAGTGACCCTCTAGCGGGGGCCCACAATGAGCAGTTCTTC	TRBV24-1	TRBJ2-1	TRBD2	.
CASSQDAPGVGNQPQHF	TGCGCCAGCAGCCAAGATGCCCCGGGGGTGGGCAATCAGCCCCAGCATTTT	TRBV4-3	TRBJ1-5	.	few
CASSQGGWGVGNEQFF	TGCGCCAGCAGCCAGGGGGGATGGGGGGTCGGCAATGAGCAGTTCTTC	TRBV4-3	TRBJ2-1	.	few
CASSFSQGRVDTQYF	TGTGCCAGCAGTTTTTCGCAGGGGCGGGTAGATACGCAGTATTTT	TRBV28	TRBJ2-3	.	.
CASSRGPGEEYEQYF	TGTGCCAGCTCAAGGGGTCCGGGGGAAGAGTACGAGCAGTACTTC	TRBV18	TRBJ2-7	.	few